In this sample, the clone carrying this T cell receptor beta chain turned up many times. The entry originates in a study of neurological immune-mediated disorders. V gave up 6 bases and J gave up 4 bases; unmatched junction bases: 4. The CDR3 sequence is 13 residues long. TCRdb independently ran MiXCR on the 5' RACE reads; one entry per CDR3 protein. This sample has 95,000 to 150,000 distinct CDR3 sequences, with more than 2.5% found just once. For the unsorted libraries, 2 million PBMCs stored at -80 C served as input. This TCR derives from a woman aged 30 to 39 with multiple sclerosis. Sample: PBMCs. The chain has TRBV12-3 or TRBV12-4 and TRBJ2-7, with 9 nucleotides matching TRBD1. CDR3 in DNA: TGTGCCAGCAGACAGGGGGCAAGTTACGAGCAGTACTTC. Translating it yields CASRQGASYEQYF.